One and the same sample provided the 6 T cell receptor beta chains below, sequenced in a study of T cell changes during pregnancy in multiple sclerosis (dated by TCRdb to between 2017 and 2020). Library preparation employed the immunoSEQ multiplex PCR assay. Sourced from immuneACCESS, this table was stored by TCRdb with only in-frame sequences that have V and J called. A share of the clones is absent; for the studies checked, an unresolved V gene accounts for under half, and the remainder has no known explanation. Recorded for this sample are more than 45,000 clones; 85% to 95% of them occurred a single time. In total, the top ten clones hold more than 0.7% of the sample. The sequenced sample was CD4+ T cells from peripheral blood mononuclear cells, obtained in the second trimester of pregnancy. Source of these receptors: a female donor in good health, enrolled as a control in a pregnancy study.

The chain couples TRBV18 to TRBJ2-7; maybe TRBD1 (6 bases). Germline CDR1 and CDR2: KGHSH and LQKENI. The V gene lost 4 bases and the J gene lost 3 bases, with 16 bases spanning the gap. This CDR3 has 15 amino acids. Here the CDR3 DNA reads TGTGCCAGCTCACTAGGACAGCCCTCTCTCTACGAGCAGTACTTC. Residues: CASSLGQPSLYEQYF. Variable domain in full (rest from reference TRBV18 and TRBJ2-7): NAGVMQNPRHLVRRRGQEARLRCSPMKGHSHVYWYRQLPEEGLKFMVYLQKENIIDESGMPKERFSAEFPKEGPSILRIQQVVRGDSAAYFCASSLGQPSLYEQYFGPGTRLTVT.

This clone was found once. The chain couples TRBV7-8 to TRBJ2-7, with 11 bases fitting TRBD1. The CDR3 runs to 13 residues. Germline V gene data show CDR1 as SGHVS and CDR2 as FQNEAQ. V trimming: 4 bases; J trimming: 7 bases; junction bases outside the gene matches: 3. The CDR3 loop reads CASSSDRGLEQYF. CDR3 in DNA: TGTGCCAGCAGCTCGGACAGGGGGCTTGAGCAGTACTTC.

The chain links TRBV5-4 to TRBJ1-2; possible D gene TRBD1, 5 bases. The CDR3 covers 13 residues. V lost 5 bases and J lost 6, with 14 bases in between. Germline loops: CDR1 SGHNT, CDR2 YYREEE (reference sequence). CDR3 in amino acids: CASRGGIGDGYTF. The DNA of the CDR3 is TGTGCCAGCAGGGGGGGGATTGGAGATGGCTACACCTTC. Variable domain in full (rest from reference TRBV5-4 and TRBJ1-2): ETGVTQSPTHLIKTRGQQVTLRCSSQSGHNTVSWYQQALGQGPQFIFQYYREEENGRGNFPPRFSGLQFPNYSSELNVNALELDDSALYLCASRGGIGDGYTFGSGTRLTVV.

V is TRBV27 and J is TRBJ1-2, with D maybe TRBD1 (6 bases). CDR1 and CDR2 from the germline V gene are MNHEY and SMNVEV (reference sequence). This CDR3 region has 14 residues. V dropped 6 bases and J dropped 2 bases, with 13 bases sitting between them. The CDR3 loop is CASSPPGANYGYTF. CDR3 DNA: TGTGCCAGCAGCCCGCCAGGGGCAAACTATGGCTACACCTTC.

CDR3 sequence (DNA): TGTGCCAGCAGCTTAACTAGCGGGAGGGCGACCGGGGAGCTGTTTTTT. Amino acids: CASSLTSGRATGELFF. The chain joins TRBV7-3 to TRBJ2-2, with 11 bases lining up with TRBD2. CDR3 length: 16 amino acids. Per germline, CDR1 SGHTA and CDR2 FQGTGA. Trimming removed 0 bases from V and 5 bases from J; junction bases left unmatched: 2.

The chain employs TRBV5-4 and TRBJ2-3; D is possibly TRBD2 (7 bases). The CDR3 is 13 amino acids. V was cut by 7 bases and J by 1 base, with 10 bases left in between. Germline lookup yields CDR1 SGHNT and CDR2 YYREEE (reference sequence). CDR3: CASGEGGTDTQYF. In DNA, the CDR3 is TGTGCCAGCGGGGAGGGGGGCACAGATACGCAGTATTTT. The entire variable domain, with the rest obtained from reference TRBV5-4 and TRBJ2-3, is as follows: ETGVTQSPTHLIKTRGQQVTLRCSSQSGHNTVSWYQQALGQGPQFIFQYYREEENGRGNFPPRFSGLQFPNYSSELNVNALELDDSALYLCASGEGGTDTQYFGPGTRLTVL.